These 30 T cell receptor beta chains came from one sample sequenced in a study of cytomegalovirus exposure and HLA in healthy donors. In the PCR, 60 Vbeta and 13 Jbeta primers were used. Profiling relied on immunoSEQ multiplex PCR, and the TCRdb table lists in-frame clones only, not all of them. The data show tens of thousands of clones, with roughly 76% seen just once and 1.2% to 1.5% held by the top ten. Sequenced sample: PBMCs. These receptors came from a male donor in good health and CMV-seronegative.

The CDR3 spells CASSLRGGNQPQHF. The DNA for the CDR3 is TGTGCCAGCAGCTTACGGGGAGGGAATCAGCCCCAGCATTTT. The gene calls are TRBV7-2 and TRBJ1-5; D is ambiguous. The germline V and J ends were trimmed by 2 bases and 4 bases, with 9 bases remaining between them. Germline V gene data show CDR1 as SGHTA and CDR2 as FQGNSA. This CDR3 is 14 amino acids long.

The rearrangement joins TRBV4-3 to TRBJ2-3, with TRBD1 matching over 7 bases. The CDR3 totals 18 residues. The V and J ends lost 0 bases and 2 bases, in that order; junction bases with no gene match: 11. In germline, CDR1 is LGHNA, CDR2 YSLEER. Written as DNA, the CDR3 is TGCGCCAGCAGCCAAGATTGGGGACAGCGAACCAACACAGATACGCAGTATTTT. This codes for CASSQDWGQRTNTDTQYF.

The chain joins TRBV19 to TRBJ1-5; D ambiguous. Trimming cost V 5 bases and J 3 bases, with 8 bases left between them. Germline V gives CDR1 LNHDA, CDR2 SQIVND (reference sequence). The CDR3 is 13 residues long. This chain's CDR3 is CASSWEFNQPQHF. The CDR3, as DNA: TGTGCCAGTAGTTGGGAGTTCAATCAGCCCCAGCATTTT. The variable domain in full, completed from reference TRBV19 and TRBJ1-5, reads DGGITQSPKYLFRKEGQNVTLSCEQNLNHDAMYWYRQDPGQGLRLIYYSQIVNDFQKGDIAEGYSVSREKKESFPLTVTSAQKNPTAFYLCASSWEFNQPQHFGDGTRLSIL.

V is TRBV27 and J is TRBJ2-1, with 7 bases aligning to TRBD2. The germline V gene has CDR1 MNHEY and CDR2 SMNVEV (reference sequence). The CDR3 loop spans 11 amino acids. With V trimmed by 6 bases and J by 11 bases, 4 bases remained unmatched. The CDR3 spells CASSVGGKQFF. For the CDR3, the DNA is TGTGCCAGCAGCGTGGGAGGGAAGCAGTTCTTC.

The chain combines TRBV7-9 with TRBJ1-1, with D maybe TRBD1 (6 bases). CDR3 length equals 13 residues. The germline CDR1 and CDR2 sequences are SEHNR and FQNEAQ (reference sequence). V was trimmed by 2 bases and J by 5 bases, leaving 9 bases between them. DNA for the CDR3: TGTGCCAGCAGCTTACCGGGACAAACTGAAGCTTTCTTT. This codes for CASSLPGQTEAFF.

This clone was counted between two and nine times. V is TRBV11-2 and J is TRBJ1-4, with 10 positions matching TRBD1. The CDR3 is made up of 16 amino acids. The junction had 3 bases not matched to a gene; V was cut back by 0 bases and J by 5 bases. CDR1 SGHAT and CDR2 FQNNGV come from the germline V gene. The CDR3 reads CASSLDWGQGNEKLFF. Here the CDR3 DNA reads TGTGCCAGCAGCTTAGATTGGGGACAGGGGAATGAAAAACTGTTTTTT.

The chain has TRBV7-2 and TRBJ2-1, with TRBD2 matching 10 bases. Germline loops: CDR1 SGHTA, CDR2 FQGNSA. The J segment lost 4 bases and the V segment lost 2 bases, leaving 2 bases of the junction unmatched. This CDR3 comprises 15 residues. In nucleotides, the CDR3 is TGTGCCAGCAGCTTAAAAGCGGGAGGGTACAATGAGCAGTTCTTC. This codes for CASSLKAGGYNEQFF. Looking up the rest from reference TRBV7-2 and TRBJ2-1 gives the full variable domain: GAGVSQSPSNKVTEKGKDVELRCDPISGHTALYWYRQSLGQGLEFLIYFQGNSAPDKSGLPSDRFSAERTGGSVSTLTIQRTQQEDSAVYLCASSLKAGGYNEQFFGPGTRLTVL.

V is TRBV27 and J is TRBJ2-7; 7 nucleotides line up with TRBD1. This CDR3 is 15 amino acids long. The V gene's germline CDR1 is MNHEY and CDR2 SMNVEV (reference sequence). Trimming at V came to 1 base and at J to 3 bases, leaving 6 bases not matched to a gene. The CDR3 is CASSLLNRGNYEQYF. For the CDR3, the DNA is TGTGCCAGCAGTTTATTGAACAGGGGTAACTACGAGCAGTACTTC.

The chain links TRBV1 to TRBJ2-7; the D call of TRBD1 is as the table states it, not checked on the DNA. TRBV1 is reported as a pseudogene. This CDR3 comprises 17 residues. CDR3 DNA: TGCACCAGCAGCCAAGATAAGTTCAGGGGTCTATCCTACGAGCAGTACTTC. It specifies CTSSQDKFRGLSYEQYF.

This clone occurred once. V gene TRBV30 combines with J gene TRBJ2-7; 7 nucleotides line up with TRBD1. This CDR3 has 12 amino acids. Per the germline V gene, CDR1 is GTSNPN and CDR2 is SVGIG (reference sequence). Trimming removed 3 bases from V and 9 bases from J; junction bases left unmatched: 8. CDR3 amino acids: CAWSLGQVGQYF. CDR3 bases: TGTGCCTGGAGCCTCGGACAGGTGGGGCAGTACTTC.

The rearrangement links TRBV4-1 to TRBJ2-1, with 9 bases fitting TRBD2. The germline V gene has CDR1 MGHRA and CDR2 YSYEKL. CDR3 length: 18 residues. J lost 4 bases, V lost 0 bases, and 10 bases had no gene match. CDR3 residues: CASSQETTTSGIYNEQFF. CDR3 coding DNA: TGCGCCAGCAGCCAAGAAACGACGACTAGCGGCATTTACAATGAGCAGTTCTTC.

The J gene is TRBJ2-1, the V gene TRBV9; 9 bases are a match to TRBD1. Germline CDR1 and CDR2: SGDLS and YYNGEE. The trim removed 4 bases at V and 0 bases at J, leaving 14 bases unmatched. CDR3 size: 19 residues. CDR3 bases: TGTGCCAGCAGCTCACAATCGGGGACAGGGTCATTCTCCTACAATGAGCAGTTCTTC. Protein: CASSSQSGTGSFSYNEQFF.

As to this clone: The missing conserved phenylalanine or tryptophan at the end of this CDR3 makes a read error likely. The DNA is left out, because the CDR3 cannot be placed on it with certainty; the CDR3 is given as TCRdb lists it. The chain recombines TRBV7-9 with TRBJ1-1. Germline CDR1 reads SEHNR; CDR2 reads FQNEAQ (reference sequence). From its first to its last residue, the CDR3 has 8 amino acids. The CDR3 is CASSLPLL.

The chain carries TRBV28 and TRBJ1-5; D not certain. The V end lost 3 bases, the J end lost 0 bases, and 6 bases lay between the germline ends. CDR3 length equals 14 residues. Germline assignment: CDR1 MDHEN and CDR2 SYDVKM. The CDR3 sequence: CASSLYYSNQPQHF. CDR3 bases: TGTGCCAGCAGTTTGTATTATAGCAATCAGCCCCAGCATTTT.

The chain employs TRBV6-6 and TRBJ2-3; D call uncertain. From germline, CDR1 is MNHNY and CDR2 SVGAGI (reference sequence). This CDR3 region has 14 residues. Trimming stripped 4 bases from V and 8 bases from J, with 16 bases between. CDR3 in amino acids: CASSSSVQDGTQYF. The DNA for the CDR3 is TGTGCCAGCAGTTCAAGTGTCCAGGATGGTACGCAGTATTTT.

This clone occurred a few times. The V gene is TRBV6-5, the J gene TRBJ1-4; tentatively, D is TRBD1 (6 bases). The CDR3 covers 13 residues. The ends were cut back, 6 bases at V and 7 bases at J, with 12 bases in the middle. CDR1 is MNHEY and CDR2 is SVGAGI in the germline V gene. The CDR3 DNA reads TGTGCCAGCAGCCCCGGGACACTTGAAAAACTGTTTTTT. Encoded protein: CASSPGTLEKLFF.

Notes on this clone: Germline and junction disagree at one end, which may indicate a read error. This sequence joins TRBV7-2 and TRBJ1-4; D not resolved. Germline assignment: CDR1 SGHTA and CDR2 FQGNSA. This CDR3 is 12 amino acids long. The CDR3 is CASGLMSEKLFF. The CDR3 coding sequence is TGTGCCAGCGGCTTAATGAGTGAAAAACTGTTTTTT.

This chain links TRBV4-2 with TRBJ1-5; no reliable D call. With 1 base removed from V and 7 bases from J, the gap between germline ends came to 14 bases. Germline CDR1 reads LGHNA; CDR2 reads YNFKEQ. There are 15 residues in the CDR3. CDR3 loop: CASSQVAKSGQPQHF. CDR3 DNA sequence: TGTGCCAGCAGCCAAGTGGCGAAGTCGGGGCAGCCCCAGCATTTT.

The chain combines TRBV4-1 with TRBJ1-3; no clear D. Per germline, CDR1 MGHRA and CDR2 YSYEKL. V lost 0 bases and J 3 bases, leaving 12 bases between the germline ends. CDR3 length: 16 residues. The CDR3 DNA is TGCGCCAGCAGCCAAGAGGGAGGAGGGTATGGAAACACCATATATTTT. It translates to CASSQEGGGYGNTIYF.

The count of this clone is one. The rearrangement joins TRBV4-3 to TRBJ2-7; 7 bases are a match to TRBD1. J gave up 4 bases and V 0 bases, and 3 bases lay outside the gene matches. The CDR3 extends over 14 amino acids. Germline-derived CDR1 and CDR2 are LGHNA and YSLEER. The DNA for the CDR3 is TGCGCCAGCAGCCAAGAAGGGGGCTTATACGAGCAGTACTTC. This encodes CASSQEGGLYEQYF.

The rearrangement joins TRBV9 to TRBJ1-2; weak D call: TRBD1 (6 bases). The CDR3 consists of 17 residues. Trimming cost V 0 bases and J 5 bases, with 20 bases left between them. Germline V gives CDR1 SGDLS, CDR2 YYNGEE. This chain's CDR3 is CASSVELDGGPYYGYTF. For the CDR3, the DNA is TGTGCCAGCAGCGTAGAATTAGACGGGGGGCCCTATTATGGCTACACCTTC.

The V call is TRBV11-2, the J call TRBJ1-5; 8 bases agree with TRBD1. Trimming cost V 5 bases and J 0 bases; bases outside gene matches: 3. The CDR3 has 15 amino acids. CDR1 and CDR2 (germline): SGHAT, FQNNGV. CDR3 sequence reads: CASSLTGDSNQPQHF. The CDR3 DNA reads TGTGCCAGCAGCCTGACAGGGGATAGCAATCAGCCCCAGCATTTT.

The gene calls are TRBV6-1 and TRBJ2-7; 11 bases are shared with TRBD1. V shed 7 bases and J 4 bases; nucleotides not matched to a gene: 9. Looked up from germline, CDR1 is MNHNS and CDR2 is SASEGT. The CDR3 consists of 15 residues. The CDR3 here is CASTPAGTGGYEQYF. The CDR3 region has the DNA TGTGCCAGCACTCCAGCGGGGACAGGGGGGTACGAGCAGTACTTC.

The V gene is TRBV9, the J gene TRBJ2-7; 8 nucleotides match TRBD1. CDR1 is SGDLS, CDR2 YYNGEE, per germline. The V segment lost 3 bases and the J segment 2 bases; nucleotides outside the gene matches: 1. This CDR3 spans 13 amino acids. CDR3 region: CASSGDRPYEQYF. The DNA of the CDR3 is TGTGCCAGCAGCGGGGACAGGCCCTACGAGCAGTACTTC.

The V call is TRBV5-4, the J call TRBJ2-7; 10 positions match TRBD2. The CDR3 has 14 amino acids. The V segment lost 4 bases and the J segment 7 bases; nucleotides outside the gene matches: 8. CDR1 is SGHNT and CDR2 is YYREEE in the germline V gene (reference sequence). CDR3 region: CASSSGGAVGEQYF. The CDR3 DNA reads as TGTGCCAGCAGCAGCGGGGGGGCTGTAGGAGAGCAGTACTTC. Drawing the rest from reference TRBV5-4 and TRBJ2-7, the complete variable domain is ETGVTQSPTHLIKTRGQQVTLRCSSQSGHNTVSWYQQALGQGPQFIFQYYREEENGRGNFPPRFSGLQFPNYSSELNVNALELDDSALYLCASSSGGAVGEQYFGPGTRLTVT.

The chain is built from TRBV11-3 and TRBJ1-5; D is possibly TRBD1 (6 bases). The CDR3 sequence is 18 residues long. The V gene's germline CDR1 is SGHNT and CDR2 YENEEA. The germline V and J ends were trimmed by 2 bases and 7 bases, with 24 bases remaining between them. In DNA form, the CDR3 reads TGTGCCAGCAGCTTAAGGGTTTCGACAGGAGCCGCGCGGCAGCCCCAGCATTTT. This encodes CASSLRVSTGAARQPQHF.

In this sample, this clone turned up once. The rearrangement uses TRBV28 and TRBJ1-1; weak D call: TRBD1 (5 bases). Per the germline V gene, CDR1 is MDHEN and CDR2 is SYDVKM. V dropped 2 bases and J dropped 7 bases, with 8 bases sitting between them. The CDR3 spans 12 residues. CDR3 residues: CASSLRQIEAFF. CDR3 nucleotide sequence: TGTGCCAGCAGTTTACGACAGATTGAAGCTTTCTTT.

The chain couples TRBV28 to TRBJ2-3, with 14 bases fitting TRBD2. CDR3 length: 20 amino acids. The germline V gene encodes CDR1 MDHEN and CDR2 SYDVKM. Losses at the gene ends were 2 bases for V and 2 bases for J; bases not matched to a gene: 12. The DNA for the CDR3 is TGTGCCAGCAGTTTACCGATGGGACTAGCGGGAGCGGGGATCACAGATACGCAGTATTTT. The encoded protein is CASSLPMGLAGAGITDTQYF.

V is TRBV27 and J is TRBJ2-5; TRBD1 aligns across 9 bases. CDR3 length equals 13 residues. Germline CDR1 MNHEY, CDR2 SMNVEV (reference sequence). The V and J ends lost 6 bases and 2 bases, in that order; junction bases with no gene match: 1. The chain's CDR3 is CASSGTGQETQYF. Written as DNA, the CDR3 is TGTGCCAGCAGCGGGACAGGGCAAGAGACCCAGTACTTC.

This rearrangement joins TRBV2 to TRBJ1-4, with D hard to call. The CDR3 length is 15 residues. CDR1 is SNHLY, CDR2 FYNNEI, per germline. V lost 2 bases and J 3 bases, leaving 10 bases between the germline ends. This CDR3 is CASSERVRANEKLFF. DNA for the CDR3: TGTGCCAGCAGTGAACGGGTGCGGGCTAATGAAAAACTGTTTTTT.